Below are 14 T cell receptor beta chains sequenced from a single sample in a study of blood T cell repertoires in COVID-19. The protocol was immunoSEQ multiplex PCR, while the TCRdb copy is restricted to in-frame clones and leaves out a portion. This sample yields about 68,000 clones, of which roughly 85% are seen a single time; less than 30% belongs to the top ten. The sequencing input was peripheral blood. The receptors shown here come from a middle-aged man with acute or convalescent COVID-19.

J is TRBJ1-3 and V is TRBV2; 8 bases align to TRBD1. CDR1 and CDR2 from the germline V gene are SNHLY and FYNNEI. Losses at the gene ends were 6 bases for V and 4 bases for J; bases not matched to a gene: 5. CDR3 length: 14 residues. The CDR3 reads CASSLDRGGNTIYF. The CDR3, as DNA: TGTGCCAGCAGCCTCGACAGGGGAGGAAACACCATATATTTT. Based on the CDR3 plus reference TRBV2 and TRBJ1-3, the full variable domain is EPEVTQTPSHQVTQMGQEVILRCVPISNHLYFYWYRQILGQKVEFLVSFYNNEISEKSEIFDDQFSVERPDGSNFTLKIRSTKLEDSAMYFCASSLDRGGNTIYFGEGSWLTVV.

The chain links TRBV6-1 to TRBJ1-2; 10 bases fit TRBD1. Germline V gene lookup returns CDR1 MNHNS and CDR2 SASEGT. The CDR3 has 17 residues. V dropped 3 bases and J dropped 6; count of bases not matched to a gene: 13. In DNA form, the CDR3 reads TGTGCCAGCAGTGATACGGTTCGACAGGGGGCAGCGGATGGCTACACCTTC. It is translated as CASSDTVRQGAADGYTF.

This rearrangement joins TRBV29-1 to TRBJ1-1; a possible D gene is TRBD1 (6 bases). The CDR3 spans 10 residues. CDR1 and CDR2 from the germline V gene are SQVTM and ANQGSEA. This chain's CDR3 is CMAGAPEAFF. The CDR3 nucleotides are TGCATGGCAGGGGCTCCTGAAGCTTTCTTT.

The V gene is TRBV2, the J gene TRBJ1-5, with D tentatively TRBD1 (5 bases). V was trimmed by 8 bases and J by 8 bases, leaving 16 bases between them. This CDR3 contains 13 residues. CDR1 is SNHLY, CDR2 FYNNEI, per germline. The chain's CDR3 is CASRRGGVEPQHF. For the CDR3, the DNA is TGTGCCAGCCGCCGGGGGGGTGTTGAGCCCCAGCATTTT.

This clone turned up a few times. The CDR3 DNA reads as TGTGCCAGCAGCCAGTCGGACAGGCAAGCTAACTATGGCTACACCTTC. It translates to CASSQSDRQANYGYTF. The chain carries TRBV3-1 (or the pseudogene TRBV3-2) and TRBJ1-2, with TRBD1 matching over 7 bases. Germline V gene sequence: CDR1 LGHDT, CDR2 YNNKEL (reference sequence). This CDR3 region has 16 residues. V lost 3 bases, J lost 0 bases, and 7 bases stayed unmatched.

The chain has TRBV10-2 and TRBJ2-1, with 12 bases lining up with TRBD2. Unmatched junction bases numbered 10, after V lost 2 bases and J lost 11 bases. The CDR3 spans 16 residues. The germline CDR1 and CDR2 sequences are WSHSY and SAAADI. In DNA form, the CDR3 reads TGCGCCAGCAGTGAGAGGCTAGCGGGGGGGGAACAGAAGCAGTTCTTC. This translates into CASSERLAGGEQKQFF.

The chain recombines TRBV19 with TRBJ1-5, with D possibly TRBD1 on 6 matching bases. The germline V gene encodes CDR1 LNHDA and CDR2 SQIVND (reference sequence). The V and J ends lost 4 bases and 4 bases respectively, with 8 bases between them. This CDR3 is 13 amino acids long. CDR3 sequence reads: CASSTQGNQPQHF. DNA for the CDR3: TGTGCCAGTAGTACCCAGGGGAATCAGCCCCAGCATTTT.

V usage is TRBV19 and J usage is TRBJ2-1; 10 nucleotides line up with TRBD2. CDR1 is LNHDA and CDR2 is SQIVND in the germline V gene (reference sequence). V was pared by 5 bases and J by 4 bases, with 11 bases of the junction left unmatched. The CDR3 sequence is 17 residues long. The CDR3 region is CASSLGGLAGVYNEQFF. As DNA, the CDR3 is TGTGCCAGTAGTCTGGGTGGGCTAGCGGGGGTTTACAATGAGCAGTTCTTC.

This chain links TRBV2 with TRBJ2-7; 7 bases are shared with TRBD1. In germline, CDR1 is SNHLY, CDR2 FYNNEI. V shed 2 bases, J shed 1 base, and the junction held 11 bases outside the gene matches. This CDR3 contains 17 residues. For the CDR3, the DNA is TGTGCCAGCAGTGAATTTCGTACAGGGGTTCGGTCCTACGAGCAGTACTTC. Translating gives CASSEFRTGVRSYEQYF.

The V and J genes are TRBV6-5 and TRBJ1-1; D unclear. Germline V gives CDR1 MNHEY, CDR2 SVGAGI. This CDR3 has 12 residues. The CDR3 DNA follows: TGTGGGTCGGAGTCCCCGAACACTGAAGCTTTCTTT. Protein product: CGSESPNTEAFF.

The rearrangement links TRBV5-1 to TRBJ2-6, with D maybe TRBD2 (5 bases). The germline CDR1 and CDR2 sequences are SGHRS and YFSETQ. This CDR3 region has 20 residues. The V end was cut by 5 bases, the J end by 3 bases, with 27 bases between. CDR3 sequence (DNA): TGCGCCAGCAGTCCCCTCCGTCGGGGTAGCGTGGGGTTTGGGGCCAACGTCCTGACTTTC. This encodes CASSPLRRGSVGFGANVLTF.

This clone has more than one count but fewer than ten. The CDR3, as DNA: TGTGCCAGCAGTGAATTTTCAGGGGATCAGCCCCAGCATTTT. It yields the protein CASSEFSGDQPQHF. This chain links TRBV2 with TRBJ1-5; maybe TRBD1 (6 bases). There are 14 residues in the CDR3. The ends were cut back, 2 bases at V and 5 bases at J, with 10 bases in the middle. In germline, CDR1 is SNHLY, CDR2 FYNNEI.

The chain carries TRBV3-1 (or the pseudogene TRBV3-2) and TRBJ1-1; the D is unclear. CDR3 length: 13 amino acids. The germline CDR1 and CDR2 sequences are LGHDT and YNNKEL (reference sequence). Trimming left V 0 bases short and J 0 bases short, with 2 bases between. The CDR3 DNA reads TGTGCCAGCAGCCAAGACTTGAACACTGAAGCTTTCTTT. Residues: CASSQDLNTEAFF.

This clone was picked up one time. This sequence joins TRBV2 and TRBJ1-2, with D hard to call. The CDR3 is 13 amino acids. Germline assignment: CDR1 SNHLY and CDR2 FYNNEI. Trimming cost V 5 bases and J 5 bases, with 12 bases left between them. Here the CDR3 DNA reads TGTGCCAGCAGTCGCCCCGGGAATTATGGCTACACCTTC. Its protein product is CASSRPGNYGYTF. Full variable domain (outside the CDR3, taken from reference TRBV2 and TRBJ1-2): EPEVTQTPSHQVTQMGQEVILRCVPISNHLYFYWYRQILGQKVEFLVSFYNNEISEKSEIFDDQFSVERPDGSNFTLKIRSTKLEDSAMYFCASSRPGNYGYTFGSGTRLTVV.